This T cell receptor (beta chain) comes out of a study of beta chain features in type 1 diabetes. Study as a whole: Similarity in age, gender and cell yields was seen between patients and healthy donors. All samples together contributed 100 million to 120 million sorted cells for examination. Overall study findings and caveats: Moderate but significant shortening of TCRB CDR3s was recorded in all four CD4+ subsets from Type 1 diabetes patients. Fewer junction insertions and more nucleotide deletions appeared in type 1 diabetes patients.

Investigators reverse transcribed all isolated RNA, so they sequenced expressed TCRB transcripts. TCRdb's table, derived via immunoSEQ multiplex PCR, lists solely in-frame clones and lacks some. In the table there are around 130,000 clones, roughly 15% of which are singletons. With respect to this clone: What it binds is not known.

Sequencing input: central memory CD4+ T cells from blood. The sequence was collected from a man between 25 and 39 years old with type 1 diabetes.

The CDR3 DNA follows: TGTGCCAGCACGGCCAGGGCCGGGACAGGCCCGGGAAACACCATATATTTT. Protein product: CASTARAGTGPGNTIYF. The J gene is TRBJ1-3, the V gene TRBV25-1; TRBD1 matches at 8 bases. The length of the CDR3 is 17 residues. V was clipped by 7 bases and J by 4 bases; unmatched bases: 15. The germline gives CDR1 MGHDK, CDR2 SYGVNS.